Listed below are T cell receptor beta chains from one sample, sequenced in a study of identical twins. TCRdb ran MiXCR on the 5' RACE reads and lists one entry per CDR3 protein. Of approximately 630,000 distinct CDR3 sequences detected, just over 7% appear once; the ten largest clones hold 1.5% to 2%. These sequences were also reported in another study, on yellow fever vaccine responses in identical twins.

Sequenced material: PBMCs. Every receptor here comes from a woman between 18 and 30 years old in good health. CDR3s include the opening cysteine and the closing phenylalanine or tryptophan. D genes are given only for firm matches. Not every row has a clone size; where given, it reads once, few, many or a size class.

clone_size d_call j_call v_call cdr3_aa cdr3_nt
NA NA TRBJ2-3 TRBV12-3/TRBV12-4 CASTTSREASTNTQYF TGTGCCAGCACTACTAGCCGAGAAGCTAGCACAAATACGCAGTATTTT
NA NA TRBJ2-7 TRBV7-9 CASSLSGRTEQYF TGTGCCAGCAGCTTATCAGGGCGGACCGAGCAGTACTTC
NA NA TRBJ1-4 TRBV18 CASSRSSNEKLFF TGTGCCAGCTCACGCTCGAGTAATGAAAAACTGTTTTTT
NA NA TRBJ1-2 TRBV2 CASSEPGNYGYTF TGTGCCAGCAGTGAGCCAGGAAACTATGGCTACACCTTC
NA NA TRBJ2-6 TRBV3-1 CACSPLGRGLLSGANVLTF TGTGCCTGCAGTCCTCTTGGCAGGGGCCTTCTCTCTGGGGCCAACGTCCTGACTTTC
many TRBD1 TRBJ2-1 TRBV5-1 CASSSGTGGLDFNNEQFF TGCGCCAGCAGCTCCGGGACAGGGGGCCTCGATTTCAACAATGAGCAGTTCTTC
many NA TRBJ2-4 TRBV5-6 CASSQWGRYRENIQYF TGTGCCAGCAGCCAGTGGGGCCGATACAGGGAAAACATTCAGTACTTC
NA TRBD2 TRBJ2-1 TRBV5-1 CASSLGAGGRLNEQFF TGCGCCAGCAGCTTGGGAGCGGGAGGCCGGCTCAATGAGCAGTTCTTC
many NA TRBJ1-1 TRBV12-3/TRBV12-4 CASTPGGTWAEAFF TGTGCCAGTACCCCGGGAGGTACATGGGCCGAAGCTTTCTTT
many NA TRBJ2-2 TRBV29-1 CSVQVTVKNTGELFF TGCAGCGTTCAGGTGACGGTAAAGAACACCGGGGAGCTGTTTTTT
NA NA TRBJ2-3 TRBV7-9 CASSPRGDRSTDTQYF TGTGCCAGCAGCCCTCGGGGGGACAGAAGCACAGATACGCAGTATTTT
few NA TRBJ1-1 TRBV27 CASSFLKRTEAFF TGTGCCAGCAGTTTCCTAAAGAGGACTGAAGCTTTCTTT
few NA TRBJ1-1 TRBV9 CASSPSGGRRSTEAFF TGTGCCAGCAGCCCCTCTGGGGGGCGGAGGAGCACTGAAGCTTTCTTT
NA TRBD1 TRBJ2-7 TRBV10-3 CAIRGQGGNSYEQYF TGTGCCATCAGGGGACAGGGGGGAAACTCCTACGAGCAGTACTTC
NA NA TRBJ2-2 TRBV2 CASTRGPLNTGELFF TGTGCCAGCACCCGGGGACCCTTGAACACCGGGGAGCTGTTTTTT
many TRBD1 TRBJ1-1 TRBV2 CASSGQGFGTEAFF TGTGCCAGCAGCGGACAGGGCTTTGGCACTGAAGCTTTCTTT
few NA TRBJ2-7 TRBV18 CASSPGVAAYEQYF TGTGCCAGCTCACCGGGGGTAGCGGCCTACGAGCAGTACTTC
many TRBD2 TRBJ2-1 TRBV15 CATSDGTSGSYEQFF TGTGCCACCAGCGACGGGACTAGCGGGAGTTATGAGCAGTTCTTC
few NA TRBJ2-1 TRBV4-1 CASSQEELISSYNEQFF TGCGCCAGCAGCCAAGAAGAGTTGATTAGCTCCTACAATGAGCAGTTCTTC
many NA TRBJ2-3 TRBV5-1 CASSPVLGTRATTDTQYF TGCGCCAGCAGCCCGGTTCTGGGTACCAGGGCGACCACAGATACGCAGTATTTT
many NA TRBJ2-5 TRBV12-3/TRBV12-4 CASSHLQETQYF TGTGCCAGCAGCCACCTACAAGAGACCCAGTACTTC
many NA TRBJ2-3 TRBV12-3/TRBV12-4 CASSPGAPTDTQYF TGTGCCAGCAGTCCCGGGGCACCTACAGATACGCAGTATTTT
many TRBD2 TRBJ2-1 TRBV11-1 CASSLGVSGGPFSYNEQFF TGTGCCAGCAGCTTAGGAGTTAGCGGGGGGCCTTTCTCCTACAATGAGCAGTTCTTC
many NA TRBJ1-2 TRBV10-3 CAISENTGQNNYGYTF TGTGCCATCAGTGAGAACACCGGACAGAACAACTATGGCTACACCTTC
NA TRBD2 TRBJ2-3 TRBV7-3 CASSPALIAGGSTDTQYF TGTGCCAGCAGCCCCGCGTTGATAGCGGGGGGAAGCACAGATACGCAGTATTTT
many TRBD1 TRBJ1-1 TRBV6-1 CASREQGSAEAFF TGTGCCAGCAGGGAACAGGGGTCGGCTGAAGCTTTCTTT
NA TRBD1 TRBJ1-5 TRBV5-1 CASSLGDSINQPQHF TGCGCCAGCAGCTTGGGGGACAGCATAAATCAGCCCCAGCATTTT
NA NA TRBJ2-3 TRBV12-3/TRBV12-4 CASTQAVGGTFTDTQYF TGTGCCAGCACCCAAGCGGTGGGGGGCACCTTCACAGATACGCAGTATTTT
NA NA TRBJ2-1 TRBV29-1 CSVEMGLPYNEQFF TGCAGCGTGGAGATGGGACTGCCCTACAATGAGCAGTTCTTC
NA NA TRBJ2-7 TRBV4-1 CASSQFQGKFGNEQYF TGCGCCAGCAGCCAATTCCAGGGCAAGTTTGGTAATGAGCAGTACTTC
few TRBD2 TRBJ2-5 TRBV15 CATSRRPSGIIETQYF TGTGCCACCAGCCGACGACCTAGCGGGATTATAGAGACCCAGTACTTC
NA NA TRBJ1-3 TRBV11-2 CASSFVKGNTIYF TGTGCCAGCAGCTTCGTAAAAGGAAACACCATATATTTT
many NA TRBJ2-3 TRBV29-1 CSVSGQSGTDTQYF TGCAGCGTCTCCGGACAGTCCGGCACAGATACGCAGTATTTT
many NA TRBJ2-1 TRBV5-5 CASSLRATDNEQFF TGTGCCAGCAGCTTGCGTGCCACAGACAATGAGCAGTTCTTC
many NA TRBJ2-1 TRBV4-1 CASSQEAQTGYNEQFF TGCGCCAGCAGCCAAGAAGCCCAAACGGGATACAATGAGCAGTTCTTC
NA NA TRBJ1-1 TRBV5-1 CASSLEGHRRNTEAFF TGCGCCAGCAGCTTGGAAGGGCACAGGCGGAACACTGAAGCTTTCTTT
few NA TRBJ2-7 TRBV5-1 CASSFLRAGTYEQYF TGCGCCAGCAGTTTCCTCAGGGCTGGGACCTACGAGCAGTACTTC
many TRBD1 TRBJ1-3 TRBV7-9 CASSLDRVGNTIYF TGTGCCAGCAGCCTCGACAGGGTCGGAAACACCATATATTTT
many NA TRBJ1-2 TRBV3-1 CASSQGGGGYTF TGTGCCAGCAGCCAAGGGGGCGGAGGCTACACCTTC
NA NA TRBJ1-1 TRBV7-2 CASSLVYTDGTEAFF TGTGCCAGCAGCTTAGTCTATACTGATGGGACTGAAGCTTTCTTT
NA NA TRBJ2-1 TRBV20-1 CSARKGQNPSSDPNMSNEQFF TGCAGTGCTAGAAAAGGACAGAATCCGTCCTCCGACCCCAATATGTCCAATGAGCAGTTCTTC
few TRBD1 TRBJ2-1 TRBV5-1 CASSLTGGPSYNEQFF TGCGCCAGCAGCTTGACAGGGGGCCCCTCCTACAATGAGCAGTTCTTC
many TRBD2 TRBJ2-1 TRBV3-1 CASSQGGGDNEQFF TGTGCCAGCAGCCAAGGGGGAGGGGACAATGAGCAGTTCTTC
NA TRBD2 TRBJ2-7 TRBV7-9 CASSLTSGLLEQYF TGTGCCAGCAGTCTTACTAGCGGTCTCCTCGAGCAGTACTTC
NA NA TRBJ1-2 TRBV5-1 CASSLRPDLRDYGYTF TGCGCCAGCAGCTTGCGTCCGGACTTGAGAGACTATGGCTACACCTTC
many NA TRBJ1-1 TRBV27 CASSFRGGNTEAFF TGTGCCAGCAGTTTCCGGGGGGGAAACACTGAAGCTTTCTTT
NA NA TRBJ2-1 TRBV7-9 CASSLPVAGPRYNEQFF TGTGCCAGCAGCTTACCGGTTGCGGGGCCCAGATACAATGAGCAGTTCTTC
NA NA TRBJ1-1 TRBV29-1 CSVERWGLNTEAFF TGCAGCGTTGAAAGGTGGGGGCTGAACACTGAAGCTTTCTTT
NA TRBD2 TRBJ2-7 TRBV2 CASSEQASGSSYEQYF TGTGCCAGCAGTGAACAGGCTAGCGGAAGCTCCTACGAGCAGTACTTC
few NA TRBJ1-1 TRBV5-6 CASSLGQVPDWDTEAFF TGTGCCAGCAGCTTGGGTCAAGTCCCAGATTGGGACACTGAAGCTTTCTTT
NA NA TRBJ1-3 TRBV3-1 CASSRSDRSGNTIYF TGTGCCAGCAGCCGATCGGACAGATCTGGAAACACCATATATTTT